The T cell receptor beta chain described here comes from a study of blood T cell repertoires in COVID-19. This table comes from immunoSEQ multiplex PCR, and its TCRdb copy is limited to in-frame clones, with some not included. This sample has a few hundred thousand clones, with about nine tenths found just once. The CDR3 is made up of 14 amino acids. CDR1 and CDR2 (germline): SQVTM, ANQGSEA. The ends lost 7 bases at V and 1 base at J; junction bases unmatched: 7. The chain is built from TRBV29-1 and TRBJ2-1; 7 positions agree with TRBD2. The TCR originated in a man between 25 and 39 years old in a cohort exposed to, infected with or recovered from COVID-19 (not recorded which). Material: PBMCs or T cells enriched from blood (not recorded which). As DNA, the CDR3 is TGCAGCGCAGCGGGGACGGCTTCCTACAATGAGCAGTTCTTC. It codes for CSAAGTASYNEQFF.